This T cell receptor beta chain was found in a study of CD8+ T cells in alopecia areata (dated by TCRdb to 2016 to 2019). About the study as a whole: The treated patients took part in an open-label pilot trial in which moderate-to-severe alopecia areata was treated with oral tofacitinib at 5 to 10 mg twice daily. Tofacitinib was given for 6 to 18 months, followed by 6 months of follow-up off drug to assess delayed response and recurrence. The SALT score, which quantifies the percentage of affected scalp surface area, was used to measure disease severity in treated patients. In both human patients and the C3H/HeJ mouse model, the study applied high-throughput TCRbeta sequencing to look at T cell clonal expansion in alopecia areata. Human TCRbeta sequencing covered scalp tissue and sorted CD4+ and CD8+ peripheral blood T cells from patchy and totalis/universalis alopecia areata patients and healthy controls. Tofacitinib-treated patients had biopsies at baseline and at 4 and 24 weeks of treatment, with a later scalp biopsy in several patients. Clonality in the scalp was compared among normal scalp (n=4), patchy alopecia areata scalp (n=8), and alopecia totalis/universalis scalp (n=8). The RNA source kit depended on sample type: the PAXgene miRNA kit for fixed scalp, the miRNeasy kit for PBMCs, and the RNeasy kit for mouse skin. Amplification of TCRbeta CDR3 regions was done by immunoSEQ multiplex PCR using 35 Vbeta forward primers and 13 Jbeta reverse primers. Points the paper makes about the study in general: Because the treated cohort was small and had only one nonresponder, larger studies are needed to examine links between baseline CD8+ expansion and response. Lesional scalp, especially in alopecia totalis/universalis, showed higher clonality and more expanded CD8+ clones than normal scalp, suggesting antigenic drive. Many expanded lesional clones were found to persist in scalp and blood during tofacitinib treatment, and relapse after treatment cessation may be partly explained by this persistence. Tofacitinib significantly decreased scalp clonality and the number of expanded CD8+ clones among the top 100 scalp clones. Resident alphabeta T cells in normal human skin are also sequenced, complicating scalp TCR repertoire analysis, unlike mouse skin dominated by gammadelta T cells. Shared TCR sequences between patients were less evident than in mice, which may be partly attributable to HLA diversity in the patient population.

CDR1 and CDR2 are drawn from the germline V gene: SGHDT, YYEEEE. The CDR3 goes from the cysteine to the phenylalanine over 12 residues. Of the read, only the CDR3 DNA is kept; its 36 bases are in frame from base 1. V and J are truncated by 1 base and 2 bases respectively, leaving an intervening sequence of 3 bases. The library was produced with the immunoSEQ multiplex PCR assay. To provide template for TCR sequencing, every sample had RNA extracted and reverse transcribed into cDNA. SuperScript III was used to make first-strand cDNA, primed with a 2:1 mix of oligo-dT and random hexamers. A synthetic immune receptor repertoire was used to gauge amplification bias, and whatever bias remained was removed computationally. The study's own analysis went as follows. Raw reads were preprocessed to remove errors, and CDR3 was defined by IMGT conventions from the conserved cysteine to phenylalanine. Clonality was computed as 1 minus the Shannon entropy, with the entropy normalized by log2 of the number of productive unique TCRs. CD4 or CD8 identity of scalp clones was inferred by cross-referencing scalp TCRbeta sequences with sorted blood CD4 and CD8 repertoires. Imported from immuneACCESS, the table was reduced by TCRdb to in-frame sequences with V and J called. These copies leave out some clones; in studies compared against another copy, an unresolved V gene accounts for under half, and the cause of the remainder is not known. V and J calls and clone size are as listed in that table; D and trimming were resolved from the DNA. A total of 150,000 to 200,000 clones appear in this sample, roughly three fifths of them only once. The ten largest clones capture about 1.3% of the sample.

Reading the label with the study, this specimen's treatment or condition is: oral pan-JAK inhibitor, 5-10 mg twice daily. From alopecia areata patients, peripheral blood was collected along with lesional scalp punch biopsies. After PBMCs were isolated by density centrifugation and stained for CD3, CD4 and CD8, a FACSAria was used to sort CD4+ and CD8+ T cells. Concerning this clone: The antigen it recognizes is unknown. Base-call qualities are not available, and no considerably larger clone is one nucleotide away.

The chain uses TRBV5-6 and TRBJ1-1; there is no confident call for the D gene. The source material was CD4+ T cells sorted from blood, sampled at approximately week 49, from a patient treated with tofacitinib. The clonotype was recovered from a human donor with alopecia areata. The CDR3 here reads CASSLYNTEAFF. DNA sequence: TGTGCCAGCAGCTTGTACAACACTGAAGCTTTCTTT. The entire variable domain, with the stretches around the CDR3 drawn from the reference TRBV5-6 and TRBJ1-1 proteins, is DAGVTQSPTHLIKTRGQQVTLRCSPKSGHDTVSWYQQALGQGPQFIFQYYEEEERQRGNFPDRFSGHQFPNYSSELNVNALLLGDSALYLCASSLYNTEAFFGQGTRLTVV.